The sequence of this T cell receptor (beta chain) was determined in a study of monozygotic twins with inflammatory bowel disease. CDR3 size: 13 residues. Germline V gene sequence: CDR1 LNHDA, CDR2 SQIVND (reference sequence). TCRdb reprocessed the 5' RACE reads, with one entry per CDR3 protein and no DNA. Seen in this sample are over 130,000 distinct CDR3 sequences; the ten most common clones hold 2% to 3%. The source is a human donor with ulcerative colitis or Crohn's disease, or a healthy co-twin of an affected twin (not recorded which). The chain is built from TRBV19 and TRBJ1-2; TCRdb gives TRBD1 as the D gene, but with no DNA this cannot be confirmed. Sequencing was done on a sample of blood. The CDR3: CASTPTRDLGYTF.